This TCR beta chain derives from a study of T cell responses to AZD1222 COVID-19 vaccine. Overall study results and limits: Mapped onto spike, vaccine-associated CD4 TCRs spanned it and were dominant at 160-218 and 743-854.

Germline lookup yields CDR1 MNHNY and CDR2 SVGAGI (reference sequence). V lost 2 bases to trimming and J lost 2 bases, with 7 bases between them. CDR3 length: 14 amino acids. About this clone: Its antigen is unidentified.

Clones were read by immunoSEQ multiplex PCR, and TCRdb kept only the in-frame ones, dropping some. The repertoire holds 150,000 or so clones, with 75% to 90% as singletons. The specimen comprised peripheral blood, sampled after recovery from COVID-19. The V call is TRBV6-6, the J call TRBJ1-5; weak D call: TRBD1 (6 bases). The clonotype comes from an adult who had recovered from COVID-19. CDR3 bases: TGTGCCAGCAGTTACCCAGGGGGCAATCAGCCCCAGCATTTT. It is translated as CASSYPGGNQPQHF.